The 20 T cell receptor beta chains in this list originate from one sample, sequenced in a study of cytomegalovirus exposure and HLA in healthy donors. It was with 60 Vbeta and 13 Jbeta primers that the PCR ran. Profiling relied on immunoSEQ multiplex PCR, and the TCRdb table lists in-frame clones only, not all of them. Its table records about 52,000 clones. Sequences were obtained from PBMCs. These receptors were obtained from a woman aged 60-75 years in good health and CMV-seropositive.

The gene calls are TRBV6-1 and TRBJ1-3, with TRBD1 matching over 10 bases. Losses at the gene ends were 2 bases for V and 11 bases for J; bases not matched to a gene: 15. CDR1 is MNHNS and CDR2 is SASEGT in the germline V gene. The CDR3 totals 17 residues. The CDR3 coding sequence is TGTGCCAGCAGTGAATCGCCGGGACAGGGGCCCATTCTCGCCATATATTTT. Translating it yields CASSESPGQGPILAIYF.

This chain joins TRBV5-1 and TRBJ2-7; D is possibly TRBD1 (5 bases). V was trimmed by 6 bases and J by 8 bases, leaving 18 bases between them. The germline V gene has CDR1 SGHRS and CDR2 YFSETQ. This CDR3 is built from 13 residues. This chain's CDR3 is CASNIDSHMKQYF. CDR3 sequence (DNA): TGCGCCAGCAACATAGACAGCCACATGAAGCAGTACTTC.

The chain recombines TRBV5-1 with TRBJ2-3, with 9 positions matching TRBD1. The CDR3 totals 15 residues. The germline gives CDR1 SGHRS, CDR2 YFSETQ. The J segment lost 6 bases and the V segment lost 0 bases, leaving 5 bases of the junction unmatched. DNA for the CDR3: TGCGCCAGCAGCTTGGTTCTGGACAGGGGCGATACGCAGTATTTT. Residues: CASSLVLDRGDTQYF.

The CDR3 loop reads CASSIGPGTLTGELFF. The CDR3 region has the DNA TGTGCCAGTAGTATAGGCCCCGGGACACTCACCGGGGAGCTGTTTTTT. V and J are TRBV19 and TRBJ2-2; the D gene is possibly TRBD1 (6 bases). Germline CDR1 is LNHDA and CDR2 is SQIVND (reference sequence). V lost 1 base and J lost 4, with 13 bases in between. The CDR3 is 16 amino acids. The full variable domain, in which reference TRBV19 and TRBJ2-2 provide the parts outside the CDR3, is DGGITQSPKYLFRKEGQNVTLSCEQNLNHDAMYWYRQDPGQGLRLIYYSQIVNDFQKGDIAEGYSVSREKKESFPLTVTSAQKNPTAFYLCASSIGPGTLTGELFFGEGSRLTVL.

The chain uses TRBV5-1 and TRBJ2-7, with 16 bases matching TRBD2. CDR3 length: 17 amino acids. The germline gives CDR1 SGHRS, CDR2 YFSETQ. V was clipped by 4 bases and J by 4 bases; unmatched bases: 8. The CDR3 is CASSTGTSGGAGYEQYF. CDR3 nucleotide sequence: TGCGCCAGCAGCACCGGGACTAGCGGGGGGGCCGGATACGAGCAGTACTTC.

V usage is TRBV19 and J usage is TRBJ2-7, with 8 bases that match TRBD2. The CDR3 loop spans 14 amino acids. Germline lookup yields CDR1 LNHDA and CDR2 SQIVND (reference sequence). Trimming removed 5 bases from V and 2 bases from J; junction bases left unmatched: 5. The CDR3 protein is CASSPGLAAYEQYF. DNA for the CDR3: TGTGCCAGTAGTCCCGGACTAGCCGCCTACGAGCAGTACTTC.

The DNA of the CDR3 is TGCAGTGGAGGAACCCACGAGCAGTACTTC. Amino acid sequence: CSGGTHEQYF. The rearrangement joins TRBV20-1 to TRBJ2-7; D gene uncertain. The germline V and J ends were trimmed by 7 bases and 5 bases, with 9 bases remaining between them. This CDR3 region has 10 residues. Germline CDR1 and CDR2: DFQATT and SNEGSKA (reference sequence).

The chain uses TRBV5-6 and TRBJ1-5; TRBD1 is a possible D gene (6 bases). V lost 3 bases to trimming and J lost 4 bases, with 8 bases between them. Germline V gene data show CDR1 as SGHDT and CDR2 as YYEEEE. This CDR3 comprises 13 residues. The CDR3 sequence is CASSSQGNQPQHF. Written as DNA, the CDR3 is TGTGCCAGCAGCTCCCAGGGGAATCAGCCCCAGCATTTT. The variable domain in full, completed from reference TRBV5-6 and TRBJ1-5, reads DAGVTQSPTHLIKTRGQQVTLRCSPKSGHDTVSWYQQALGQGPQFIFQYYEEEERQRGNFPDRFSGHQFPNYSSELNVNALLLGDSALYLCASSSQGNQPQHFGDGTRLSIL.

CDR3 DNA sequence: TGCGCCAGCAGCTCCCTCGGCGGGGAAGAGACCCAGTACTTC. Translating gives CASSSLGGEETQYF. The rearrangement joins TRBV5-1 to TRBJ2-5; D perhaps matches TRBD2 (6 bases). The CDR3 runs 14 residues. Trimming removed 3 bases from V and 3 bases from J, with 12 bases in between. Germline-derived CDR1 and CDR2 are SGHRS and YFSETQ. Full variable domain (outside the CDR3, taken from reference TRBV5-1 and TRBJ2-5): KAGVTQTPRYLIKTRGQQVTLSCSPISGHRSVSWYQQTPGQGLQFLFEYFSETQRNKGNFPGRFSGRQFSNSRSEMNVSTLELGDSALYLCASSSLGGEETQYFGPGTRLLVL.

V usage is TRBV19 and J usage is TRBJ2-7; tentatively, D is TRBD2 (6 bases). The CDR3 loop spans 13 amino acids. V was cut by 3 bases and J by 3 bases, with 9 bases left in between. CDR1 is LNHDA and CDR2 is SQIVND in the germline V gene (reference sequence). CDR3 nucleotide sequence: TGTGCCAGTAGTATCGGGGGAGGCTACGAGCAGTACTTC. Translation gives CASSIGGGYEQYF.

The chain uses TRBV27 and TRBJ1-3; the match to TRBD1 covers 9 bases. The CDR3 spans 16 residues. Germline V lookup: CDR1 MNHEY, CDR2 SMNVEV (reference sequence). The trim removed 6 bases at V and 0 bases at J, leaving 6 bases unmatched. The CDR3: CASRLQGASSGNTIYF. CDR3 coding DNA: TGTGCCAGCAGACTACAGGGGGCGAGCTCTGGAAACACCATATATTTT.

The rearrangement links TRBV6-5 to TRBJ1-5; no clear D gene. CDR3 length equals 13 residues. The V gene lost 5 bases and the J gene lost 0 bases, with 5 bases spanning the gap. Looked up from germline, CDR1 is MNHEY and CDR2 is SVGAGI. CDR3 loop: CASSRDSNQPQHF. Here the CDR3 DNA reads TGTGCCAGCAGTCGGGATAGCAATCAGCCCCAGCATTTT.

The chain employs TRBV5-5 and TRBJ1-6; 8 bases fit TRBD1. Germline V lookup: CDR1 SGHKS, CDR2 YYEKEE (reference sequence). Trimming removed 4 bases from V and 14 bases from J; junction bases left unmatched: 17. The CDR3 sequence is 16 residues long. The CDR3 sequence is CASSAGQGEGPQALHF. The CDR3 DNA sequence: TGTGCCAGCAGCGCCGGACAGGGTGAGGGACCCCAGGCCCTCCACTTT.

The genes are TRBV19 and TRBJ2-7; tentative D call: TRBD1 (6 bases). Trimming removed 6 bases from V and 2 bases from J, with 20 bases in between. The CDR3 runs to 16 residues. Germline values: CDR1 LNHDA, CDR2 SQIVND (reference sequence). CDR3 in amino acids: CASSNPGTLGAYEQYF. The DNA of the CDR3 is TGTGCCAGTAGCAATCCCGGGACACTGGGGGCCTACGAGCAGTACTTC.

The V gene is TRBV2, the J gene TRBJ1-1; D might be TRBD1 (6 bases). The CDR3 is made up of 14 amino acids. Germline-derived CDR1 and CDR2 are SNHLY and FYNNEI. V was cut by 7 bases and J by 7 bases, with 19 bases left in between. CDR3 nucleotides: TGTGCCAGCATTCCTAGGGGGGGTTCCCTTGAAGCTTTCTTT. This sequence encodes CASIPRGGSLEAFF.

This rearrangement joins TRBV7-9 to TRBJ1-5; TRBD1 agrees at 7 bases. The CDR3 contains 15 residues. CDR1 and CDR2 from the germline V gene are SEHNR and FQNEAQ (reference sequence). The V and J ends lost 6 bases and 6 bases, in that order; junction bases with no gene match: 11. The CDR3 DNA is TGTGCCAGCAGTCGGGGGCAGGGGGTAGGTCAGCCCCAGCATTTT. This codes for CASSRGQGVGQPQHF.

This rearrangement joins TRBV6-5 to TRBJ1-1, with 9 bases that match TRBD1. J lost 4 bases, V lost 4 bases, and 7 bases had no gene match. Looked up from germline, CDR1 is MNHEY and CDR2 is SVGAGI. The CDR3 is 15 amino acids. The CDR3 sequence: CASSFPGQGLTEAFF. CDR3 sequence (DNA): TGTGCCAGCAGTTTTCCGGGACAGGGCCTCACTGAAGCTTTCTTT.

J is TRBJ1-2 and V is TRBV28; 8 positions agree with TRBD1. The CDR3 loop spans 14 amino acids. CDR1 is MDHEN and CDR2 is SYDVKM in the germline V gene. V shed 7 bases and J 7 bases; nucleotides not matched to a gene: 11. The CDR3 loop reads CASIKGQGGSGYTF. CDR3 coding DNA: TGTGCCAGCATAAAAGGACAGGGAGGCAGTGGCTACACCTTC.

Comment on this clone: One junction end does not reproduce the germline sequence, and a read error may be involved. The chain recombines TRBV7-9 with TRBJ1-3; D remains unclear. CDR3 size: 12 residues. Germline V CDR1 and CDR2: SEHNR, FQNEAQ (reference sequence). The CDR3 region has the DNA TGTGCCGGCAGCTTTGCGAGGAACACCATATATTTT. Its translation: CAGSFARNTIYF.

The chain has TRBV9 and TRBJ1-2; tentatively, D is TRBD1 (6 bases). This CDR3 spans 13 amino acids. CDR1 is SGDLS and CDR2 is YYNGEE in the germline V gene. The ends were cut back, 0 bases at V and 7 bases at J, with 10 bases in the middle. Here the CDR3 reads CASSVGTGRGYTF. The CDR3 nucleotides are TGTGCCAGCAGCGTAGGTACAGGGCGTGGCTACACCTTC.